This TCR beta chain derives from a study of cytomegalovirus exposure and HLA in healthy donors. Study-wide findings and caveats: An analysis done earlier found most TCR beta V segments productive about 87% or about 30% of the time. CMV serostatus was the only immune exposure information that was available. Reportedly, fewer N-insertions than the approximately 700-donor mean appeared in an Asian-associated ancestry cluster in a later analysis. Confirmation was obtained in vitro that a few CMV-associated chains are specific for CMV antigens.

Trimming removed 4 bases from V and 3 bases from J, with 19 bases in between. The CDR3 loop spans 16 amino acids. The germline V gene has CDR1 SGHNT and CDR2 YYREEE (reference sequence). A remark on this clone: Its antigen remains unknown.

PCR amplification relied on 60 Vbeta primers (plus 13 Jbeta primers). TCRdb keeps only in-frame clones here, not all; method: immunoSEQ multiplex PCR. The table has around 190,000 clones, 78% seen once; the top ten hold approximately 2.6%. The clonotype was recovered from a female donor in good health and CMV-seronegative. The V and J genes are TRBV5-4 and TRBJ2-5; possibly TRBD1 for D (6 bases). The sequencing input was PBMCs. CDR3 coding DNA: TGTGCCAGCAGCAAATGGGGGTTTGGGGGCGAAGAGACCCAGTACTTC. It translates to CASSKWGFGGEETQYF. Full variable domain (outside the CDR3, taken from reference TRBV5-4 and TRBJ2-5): ETGVTQSPTHLIKTRGQQVTLRCSSQSGHNTVSWYQQALGQGPQFIFQYYREEENGRGNFPPRFSGLQFPNYSSELNVNALELDDSALYLCASSKWGFGGEETQYFGPGTRLLVL.